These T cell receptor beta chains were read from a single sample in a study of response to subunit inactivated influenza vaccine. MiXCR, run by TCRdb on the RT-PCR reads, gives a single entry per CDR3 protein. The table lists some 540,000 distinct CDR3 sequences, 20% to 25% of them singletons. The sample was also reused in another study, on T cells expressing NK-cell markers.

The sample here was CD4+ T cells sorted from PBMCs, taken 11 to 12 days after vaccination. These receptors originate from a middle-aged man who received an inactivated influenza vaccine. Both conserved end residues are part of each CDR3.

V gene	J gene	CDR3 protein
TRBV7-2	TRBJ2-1	CASSATRLGWNNEQFF
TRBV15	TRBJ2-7	CATSRALAGGGSYEQYF
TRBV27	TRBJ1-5	CASKLRQGGQPQHF
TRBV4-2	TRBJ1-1	CASSQESSVITEAFF
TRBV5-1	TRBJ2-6	CASSHLTGALANVLTF
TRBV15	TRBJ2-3	CATSIRLAGVGTDTQYF
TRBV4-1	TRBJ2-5	CASSQATGRGTQYF
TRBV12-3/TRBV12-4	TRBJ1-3	CASSPNDGNTIYF
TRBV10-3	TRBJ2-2	CAISESVMGELFF
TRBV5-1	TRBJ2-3	CASKGRDSTDTQYF
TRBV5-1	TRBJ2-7	CASSLAVSGGLGSYEQYF
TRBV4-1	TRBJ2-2	CASSLPQHTGELFF
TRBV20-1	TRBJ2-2	CSARGLGLTGELFF
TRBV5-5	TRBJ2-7	CASSLKPGRTYEQYF
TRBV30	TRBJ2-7	CAWSRVIRGEQYF
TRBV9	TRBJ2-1	CASSVESYNEQFF
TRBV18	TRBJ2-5	CASSHTTGTSGQETQYF
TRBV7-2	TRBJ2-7	CASSPHGTGTYEQYF
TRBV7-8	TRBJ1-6	CASSARQSNSPLHF
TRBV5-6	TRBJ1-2	CASSLIQGNVKGYTF
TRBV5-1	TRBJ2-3	CASSLGLAGVGTDTQYF
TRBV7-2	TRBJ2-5	CASSRRDSLQYF
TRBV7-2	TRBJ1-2	CASSFVREGSYTF
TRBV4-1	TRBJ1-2	CASSQRTGHGYTF
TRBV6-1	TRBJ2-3	CASTPGAGGTDTQYF
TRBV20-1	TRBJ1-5	CSALGAGGQPQHF
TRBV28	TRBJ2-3	CASSLGGLAGKDTQYF
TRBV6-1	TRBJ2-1	CASGPPKREVYNEQFF
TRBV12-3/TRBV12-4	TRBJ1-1	CASRVDMASTEAFF
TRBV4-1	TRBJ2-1	CASSQLGRRSYNEQFF
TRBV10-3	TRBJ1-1	CAISADRGREAFF
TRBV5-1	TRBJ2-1	CASSSTLSRSRAGYNEQFF
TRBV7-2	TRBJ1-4	CASSSAVGRANEKLFF
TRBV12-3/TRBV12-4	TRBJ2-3	CASTQAGTDTQYF
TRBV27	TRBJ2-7	CASSWDYAGEQYF
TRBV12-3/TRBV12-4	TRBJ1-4	CASSMLAEKLFF
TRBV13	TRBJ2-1	CASSFFYQTNEQFF
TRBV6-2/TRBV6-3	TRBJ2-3	CASIRANRASTDTQYF
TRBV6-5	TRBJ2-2	CASSYSSRNTGELFF